The 28 T cell receptor beta chains listed next were all sequenced from one sample in a study of technical replicates of blood from several donors. Produced via immunoSEQ multiplex PCR; TCRdb's table is partial and in-frame only. The sample contains approximately 79,000 clones, approximately 96% of which appear only once. The specimen sequenced was T cells isolated from PBMCs. The receptors originated from a human donor in good health.

This chain connects TRBV15 to TRBJ2-2; no clear D gene. The V gene's germline CDR1 is LNHNV and CDR2 YYDKDF (reference sequence). Deletions cut 3 bases from V and 3 bases from J, with 5 bases between. The CDR3 has 13 amino acids. The CDR3 is CATSRYYTGELFF. The DNA for the CDR3 is TGTGCCACCAGCAGGTACTACACCGGGGAGCTGTTTTTT. Full variable domain (rest looked up from reference TRBV15 and TRBJ2-2): DAMVIQNPRYQVTQFGKPVTLSCSQTLNHNVMYWYQQKSSQAPKLLFHYYDKDFNNEADTPDNFQSRRPNTSFCFLDIRSPGLGDTAMYLCATSRYYTGELFFGEGSRLTVL.

This sequence joins TRBV5-6 and TRBJ1-5, with TRBD1 matching over 8 bases. The CDR3 length is 15 residues. V dropped 4 bases and J dropped 10; count of bases not matched to a gene: 13. Germline V gene lookup returns CDR1 SGHDT and CDR2 YYEEEE. CDR3 loop: CASSPGGLSEKPQHF. The CDR3 coding sequence is TGTGCCAGCAGCCCAGGGGGCCTCTCCGAAAAACCCCAGCATTTT.

The CDR3 DNA is TGTGCCAGCTCCAAGGCGGGCTTCACCGGGGAGCTGTTTTTT. This sequence encodes CASSKAGFTGELFF. This rearrangement joins TRBV7-3 to TRBJ2-2; D possibly corresponds to TRBD2 (5 bases). Trimming shortened V by 8 bases and J by 4 bases, and 14 bases separated the two germline ends. CDR1 is SGHTA, CDR2 FQGTGA, per germline. CDR3 length: 14 residues.

This clone has only one observation. The chain carries TRBV13 and TRBJ2-5; the D is unclear. Trimming removed 3 bases at V and 4 bases at J, with 15 bases between. The CDR3 extends over 15 amino acids. The V gene's germline CDR1 is PRHDT and CDR2 FYEKMQ (reference sequence). CDR3 nucleotide sequence: TGTGCCAGCAGCTTTCATGCCAGAAGTGGAGAGACCCAGTACTTC. Protein product: CASSFHARSGETQYF.

The chain couples TRBV30 to TRBJ2-7, with a weak D call TRBD1 (6 bases). The CDR3 spans 12 residues. V shed 2 bases and J shed 6 bases, with 11 bases lying between them. Germline-derived CDR1 and CDR2 are GTSNPN and SVGIG (reference sequence). CDR3 bases: TGTGCCTGGAGTTGGATAGGGGGCGAGCAGTACTTC. It translates to CAWSWIGGEQYF.

This chain connects TRBV5-1 to TRBJ2-2; 8 positions agree with TRBD1. The CDR3 is made up of 14 amino acids. Germline V lookup: CDR1 SGHRS, CDR2 YFSETQ. The junction had 6 bases not matched to a gene; V was cut back by 4 bases and J by 7 bases. In DNA form, the CDR3 reads TGCGCCAGCAGCCTACAGGGGGATAACGGGGAGCTGTTTTTT. Its translation: CASSLQGDNGELFF. The full variable domain, its missing parts supplied by reference TRBV5-1 and TRBJ2-2, is KAGVTQTPRYLIKTRGQQVTLSCSPISGHRSVSWYQQTPGQGLQFLFEYFSETQRNKGNFPGRFSGRQFSNSRSEMNVSTLELGDSALYLCASSLQGDNGELFFGEGSRLTVL.

The gene calls are TRBV5-1 and TRBJ1-5; 7 bases are a match to TRBD1. V dropped 0 bases and J dropped 4; count of bases not matched to a gene: 4. The CDR3 length is 15 residues. Germline V gene lookup returns CDR1 SGHRS and CDR2 YFSETQ. The CDR3 sequence is CASSLGTGLNQPQHF. The CDR3 DNA reads as TGCGCCAGCAGCTTGGGGACAGGCCTAAATCAGCCCCAGCATTTT. Together with reference TRBV5-1 and TRBJ1-5, the CDR3 gives the full variable domain: KAGVTQTPRYLIKTRGQQVTLSCSPISGHRSVSWYQQTPGQGLQFLFEYFSETQRNKGNFPGRFSGRQFSNSRSEMNVSTLELGDSALYLCASSLGTGLNQPQHFGDGTRLSIL.

DNA for the CDR3: TGCGCCAGCAAGGAGACCGATCAGCCCCAGCATTTT. Translating it yields CASKETDQPQHF. V is TRBV10-1 and J is TRBJ1-5; the D is unclear. Trimming took 7 bases from V and 5 from J, leaving 9 bases between them. This CDR3 contains 12 residues. The V gene's germline CDR1 is WNHNN and CDR2 SYGVQD (reference sequence).

V usage is TRBV4-3 and J usage is TRBJ1-3, with D possibly matching TRBD1 (5 bases). Germline assignment: CDR1 LGHNA and CDR2 YSLEER. Trimming stripped 4 bases from V and 3 bases from J, with 7 bases between. The CDR3 has 13 residues. CDR3 protein: CASSRGVGNTIYF. The CDR3 region has the DNA TGCGCCAGCAGCCGGGGCGTTGGAAACACCATATATTTT.

The chain uses TRBV14 and TRBJ2-7; D is possibly TRBD1 (6 bases). Trimming pared 5 bases from V and 5 bases from J, leaving 10 bases between. The CDR3 contains 12 residues. CDR1 is SGHDN and CDR2 is FVKESK in the germline V gene. CDR3 nucleotide sequence: TGTGCCAGCAGCTGGTACAGGGACGAGCAGTACTTC. It codes for CASSWYRDEQYF.

The CDR3 reads CASSPQGHPPGDYGYTF. CDR3 DNA sequence: TGTGCCAGCAGCCCTCAGGGGCATCCGCCCGGGGACTATGGCTACACCTTC. The chain links TRBV7-3 to TRBJ1-2, with a weak D call TRBD1 (6 bases). The CDR3 covers 17 residues. V was clipped by 5 bases and J by 3 bases, with 22 bases between them. Germline CDR1 is SGHTA and CDR2 is FQGTGA.

The chain is built from TRBV7-2 and TRBJ1-5, with D unclear. The CDR3 spans 14 residues. Germline CDR1 reads SGHTA; CDR2 reads FQGNSA. The ends were cut back, 1 base at V and 5 bases at J, with 9 bases in the middle. In DNA, the CDR3 is TGTGCCAGCAGCTTAGGGGCGGGAGATCAGCCCCAGCATTTT. Its translation: CASSLGAGDQPQHF.

The V and J genes are TRBV5-1 and TRBJ2-5, with 8 bases that match TRBD2. V dropped 4 bases and J dropped 5; count of bases not matched to a gene: 13. This CDR3 has 16 amino acids. Germline V gives CDR1 SGHRS, CDR2 YFSETQ. The CDR3 spells CASSLRIAGLAETQYF. CDR3 nucleotides: TGCGCCAGCAGCCTCCGAATAGCGGGACTCGCGGAGACCCAGTACTTC.

This clone is a singleton in its sample. This chain connects TRBV28 to TRBJ2-7, with unresolved D. The CDR3 covers 15 residues. Germline values: CDR1 MDHEN, CDR2 SYDVKM. Trimming cost V 1 base and J 0 bases, with 10 bases left between them. DNA of the CDR3: TGTGCCAGCAGTTTATTCCCTGGCAACTCCTACGAGCAGTACTTC. Translated, it gives CASSLFPGNSYEQYF.

The chain uses TRBV19 and TRBJ2-7; D perhaps matches TRBD1 (7 bases). The germline V gene has CDR1 LNHDA and CDR2 SQIVND (reference sequence). V was clipped by 6 bases and J by 4 bases, with 16 bases between them. CDR3 length: 14 amino acids. DNA for the CDR3: TGTGCCAGTAGCGCACAGGGGAGGCAGTACGAGCAGTACTTC. It is translated as CASSAQGRQYEQYF.

Only one count was recorded for this clone. This chain connects TRBV5-1 to TRBJ2-1; 7 bases agree with TRBD1. The germline V gene encodes CDR1 SGHRS and CDR2 YFSETQ. The CDR3 covers 15 residues. Trimming removed 4 bases from V and 8 bases from J; junction bases left unmatched: 12. CDR3 nucleotide sequence: TGCGCCAGCAGCCCCACAGGGACAGAGGTGGATGAGCAGTTCTTC. Its translation is CASSPTGTEVDEQFF.

The rearrangement joins TRBV6-5 to TRBJ2-7, with D unresolved. In germline, CDR1 is MNHEY, CDR2 SVGAGI. The CDR3 has 14 amino acids. V lost 1 base and J lost 6, with 13 bases in between. For the CDR3, the DNA is TGTGCCAGCAGTTACTTTGGCGGTGAGTCCGAGCAGTACTTC. As protein: CASSYFGGESEQYF.

The gene calls are TRBV13 and TRBJ1-1, with D perhaps matching TRBD1 (5 bases). V dropped 5 bases and J dropped 1 base, with 11 bases sitting between them. The CDR3 has 14 amino acids. Germline V lookup: CDR1 PRHDT, CDR2 FYEKMQ (reference sequence). CDR3 region: CASSNVQENTEAFF. CDR3 in DNA: TGTGCCAGCAGCAACGTACAGGAGAACACTGAAGCTTTCTTT.

The chain has TRBV6-1 and TRBJ2-7, with a tentative D call TRBD2 (5 bases). CDR1 MNHNS and CDR2 SASEGT come from the germline V gene. The CDR3 runs 16 residues. Between the trimmed V and J ends, which lost 2 bases and 2 bases, there was a span of 16 bases. The CDR3 region is CASSELSGRGTYEQYF. CDR3 in DNA: TGTGCCAGCAGTGAATTGAGCGGAAGAGGAACCTACGAGCAGTACTTC.

V usage is TRBV7-2 and J usage is TRBJ1-2; 7 bases agree with TRBD1. V shed 2 bases and J 7 bases; nucleotides not matched to a gene: 7. Germline CDR1 SGHTA, CDR2 FQGNSA. This CDR3 is 14 amino acids long. As DNA, the CDR3 is TGTGCCAGCAGCTTATCCGGGACAGTCTCTGGCTACACCTTC. This encodes CASSLSGTVSGYTF. Supplemented by reference TRBV7-2 and TRBJ1-2, the full variable domain reads GAGVSQSPSNKVTEKGKDVELRCDPISGHTALYWYRQSLGQGLEFLIYFQGNSAPDKSGLPSDRFSAERTGGSVSTLTIQRTQQEDSAVYLCASSLSGTVSGYTFGSGTRLTVV.

The chain is built from TRBV6-1 and TRBJ2-7; no definite D call. The germline CDR1 and CDR2 sequences are MNHNS and SASEGT. V lost 0 bases, J lost 3 bases, and 6 bases lay in between. The CDR3 is 13 residues long. The CDR3 protein is CASSEAHGYEQYF. The CDR3 nucleotides read TGTGCCAGCAGTGAAGCGCACGGCTACGAGCAGTACTTC.

The chain uses TRBV11-2 and TRBJ2-1; 8 bases align to TRBD2. This CDR3 spans 18 amino acids. CDR1 is SGHAT and CDR2 is FQNNGV in the germline V gene. Trimming removed 1 base from V and 0 bases from J; junction bases left unmatched: 8. For the CDR3, the DNA is TGTGCCAGCAGCTTAGGGCCTAGCGGGTGGCTCTCCTACAATGAGCAGTTCTTC. It yields the protein CASSLGPSGWLSYNEQFF.

The chain employs TRBV6-5 and TRBJ2-7, with D possibly TRBD2 on 5 matching bases. With 8 bases removed from V and 0 bases from J, the gap between germline ends came to 14 bases. There are 14 residues in the CDR3. Germline loops: CDR1 MNHEY, CDR2 SVGAGI. CDR3 in amino acids: CASGRRGNSYEQYF. Here the CDR3 DNA reads TGTGCCAGCGGTAGAAGAGGGAACTCCTACGAGCAGTACTTC.

The gene calls are TRBV7-3 and TRBJ2-6, with 11 bases lining up with TRBD1. After removal of 5 bases from V and 4 bases from J, the junction contained 13 bases not matched to a gene. Germline V gene data show CDR1 as SGHTA and CDR2 as FQGTGA. The CDR3 is made up of 19 amino acids. CDR3 DNA: TGTGCCAGCAGCCCGTGGACAGGGGGCTTCTCGGCGGGGGCCAACGTCCTGACTTTC. Translated, it gives CASSPWTGGFSAGANVLTF. The variable domain in full, completed from reference TRBV7-3 and TRBJ2-6, reads GAGVSQTPSNKVTEKGKYVELRCDPISGHTALYWYRQSLGQGPEFLIYFQGTGAADDSGLPNDRFFAVRPEGSVSTLKIQRTERGDSAVYLCASSPWTGGFSAGANVLTFGAGSRLTVL.

The rearrangement joins TRBV18 to TRBJ2-2; 7 bases match TRBD2. The CDR3 runs to 16 residues. CDR1 is KGHSH and CDR2 is LQKENI in the germline V gene. The ends lost 3 bases at V and 3 bases at J; junction bases unmatched: 7. The CDR3 nucleotides are TGTGCCAGCTCACCGCGACTAGCAGTCGACACCGGGGAGCTGTTTTTT. Translation gives CASSPRLAVDTGELFF.

V is TRBV7-2 and J is TRBJ2-7, with TRBD1 matching 11 bases. Germline trimming cut 4 bases from V and 1 base from J; bases unmatched to any gene: 0. The CDR3 is made up of 14 amino acids. Germline loops: CDR1 SGHTA, CDR2 FQGNSA. In nucleotides, the CDR3 is TGTGCCAGCAGCTGGGACAGGGGGTCCTACGAGCAGTACTTC. Amino acid sequence: CASSWDRGSYEQYF. Full variable domain (remainder filled in from reference TRBV7-2 and TRBJ2-7): GAGVSQSPSNKVTEKGKDVELRCDPISGHTALYWYRQSLGQGLEFLIYFQGNSAPDKSGLPSDRFSAERTGGSVSTLTIQRTQQEDSAVYLCASSWDRGSYEQYFGPGTRLTVT.

The chain is built from TRBV19 and TRBJ1-5; TRBD1 agrees at 9 bases. V shed 5 bases, J shed 7 bases, and the junction held 3 bases outside the gene matches. The CDR3 runs to 13 residues. Looked up from germline, CDR1 is LNHDA and CDR2 is SQIVND (reference sequence). CDR3 sequence (DNA): TGTGCCAGTAGTCGACAGGGGGAGCAGCCCCAGCATTTT. Translated: CASSRQGEQPQHF.

The chain uses TRBV7-2 and TRBJ2-2; D gene ambiguous. The V and J ends lost 2 bases and 4 bases respectively, with 17 bases between them. The CDR3 has 17 residues. Germline values: CDR1 SGHTA, CDR2 FQGNSA. In nucleotides, the CDR3 is TGTGCCAGCAGCTTACAGACCGTGAGGAGCGCCACCGGGGAGCTGTTTTTT. This codes for CASSLQTVRSATGELFF.